The clone carrying this T cell receptor beta chain was found a few times. Antigen specificity is unknown. This specimen comes from a study of cytomegalovirus exposure and HLA in healthy donors. Findings and limits, study-wide: In a later analysis, TCR beta V- and J-gene trimming was associated with a missense DCLRE1C variant.

A multiplex PCR was run with 60 Vbeta primers and 13 Jbeta primers. Clones were read by immunoSEQ multiplex PCR, and TCRdb kept only the in-frame ones, dropping some. The table lists roughly 100,000 clones, around 80% of them singletons. The sequence came from a woman between 40 and 55 years old in good health and CMV-seronegative. The sequenced material came from PBMCs.

The CDR3: CASSLAWAGATEAFF. Written as DNA, the CDR3 is TGTGCCAGCAGCTTAGCGTGGGCAGGGGCCACTGAAGCTTTCTTT. The chain is built from TRBV11-1 and TRBJ1-1, with a weak D call TRBD1 (6 bases). The CDR3 sequence is 15 residues long. V lost 0 bases and J 4 bases, leaving 12 bases between the germline ends. The germline V gene encodes CDR1 SGHAT and CDR2 FQDESV (reference sequence).